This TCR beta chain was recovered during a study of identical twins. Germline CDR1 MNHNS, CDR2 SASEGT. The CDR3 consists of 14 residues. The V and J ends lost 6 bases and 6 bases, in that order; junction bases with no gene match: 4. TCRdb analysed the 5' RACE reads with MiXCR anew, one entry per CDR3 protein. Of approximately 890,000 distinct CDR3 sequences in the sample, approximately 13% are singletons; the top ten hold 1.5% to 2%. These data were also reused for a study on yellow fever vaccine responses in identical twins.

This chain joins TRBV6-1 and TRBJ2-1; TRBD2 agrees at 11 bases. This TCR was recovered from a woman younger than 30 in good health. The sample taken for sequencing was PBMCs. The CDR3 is CASSQTSGVNEQFF. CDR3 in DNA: TGTGCCAGCAGCCAGACTAGCGGGGTCAATGAGCAGTTCTTC.